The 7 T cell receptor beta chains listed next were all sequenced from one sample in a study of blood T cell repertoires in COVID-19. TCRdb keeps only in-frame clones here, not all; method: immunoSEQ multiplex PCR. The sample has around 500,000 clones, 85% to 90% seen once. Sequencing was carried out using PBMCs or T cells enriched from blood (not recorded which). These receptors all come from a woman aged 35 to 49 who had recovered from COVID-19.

In DNA form, the CDR3 reads TGCAGTGCTAGTGGGACAGAACAAGCTTTCTTT. It is translated as CSASGTEQAFF. The chain employs TRBV20-1 and TRBJ1-1; 7 nucleotides agree with TRBD1. Germline CDR1 and CDR2: DFQATT and SNEGSKA (reference sequence). J lost 9 bases, V lost 3 bases, and 4 bases had no gene match. There are 11 residues in the CDR3.

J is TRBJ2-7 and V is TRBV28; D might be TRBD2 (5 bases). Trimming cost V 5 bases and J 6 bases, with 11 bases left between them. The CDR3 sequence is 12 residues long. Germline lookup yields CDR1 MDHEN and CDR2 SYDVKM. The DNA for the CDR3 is TGTGCCAGCAGTCCCAATGGAGGCGAGCAGTACTTC. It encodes CASSPNGGEQYF.

The CDR3 protein is CASSIRQAAIYF. CDR3 DNA: TGTGCCAGCAGCATCAGACAGGCTGCCATATATTTT. The rearrangement links TRBV7-2 to TRBJ1-3; D might be TRBD1 (6 bases). The CDR3 length is 12 residues. From germline, CDR1 is SGHTA and CDR2 FQGNSA. The V end lost 5 bases, the J end lost 11 bases, and 13 bases lay between the germline ends.

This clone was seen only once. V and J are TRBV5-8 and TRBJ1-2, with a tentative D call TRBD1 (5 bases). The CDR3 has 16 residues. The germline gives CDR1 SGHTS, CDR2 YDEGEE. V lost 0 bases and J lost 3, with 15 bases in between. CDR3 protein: CASSLAAGWFDYGYTF. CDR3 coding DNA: TGTGCCAGCAGCTTGGCGGCAGGGTGGTTCGACTATGGCTACACCTTC.

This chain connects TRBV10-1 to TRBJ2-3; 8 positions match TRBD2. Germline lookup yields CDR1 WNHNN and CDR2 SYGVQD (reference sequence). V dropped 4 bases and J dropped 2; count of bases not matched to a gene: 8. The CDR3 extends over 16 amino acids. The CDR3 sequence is CASSANPAGVTDTQYF. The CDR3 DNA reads TGCGCCAGCAGTGCAAACCCAGCGGGAGTCACAGATACGCAGTATTTT.

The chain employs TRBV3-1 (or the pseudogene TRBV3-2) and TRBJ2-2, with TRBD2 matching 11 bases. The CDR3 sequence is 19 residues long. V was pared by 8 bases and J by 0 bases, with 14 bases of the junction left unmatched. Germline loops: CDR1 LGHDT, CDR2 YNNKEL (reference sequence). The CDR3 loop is CASLGALGLAVPNTGELFF. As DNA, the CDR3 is TGTGCCAGCTTGGGTGCTCTGGGACTAGCGGTACCGAACACCGGGGAGCTGTTTTTT.

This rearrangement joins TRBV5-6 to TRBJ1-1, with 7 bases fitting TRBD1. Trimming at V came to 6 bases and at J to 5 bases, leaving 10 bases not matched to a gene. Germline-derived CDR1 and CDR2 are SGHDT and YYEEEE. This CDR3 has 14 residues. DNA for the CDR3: TGTGCCAGCATCCGGGGACAGTCGAGGACTGAAGCTTTCTTT. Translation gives CASIRGQSRTEAFF. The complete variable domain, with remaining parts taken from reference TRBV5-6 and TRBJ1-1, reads DAGVTQSPTHLIKTRGQQVTLRCSPKSGHDTVSWYQQALGQGPQFIFQYYEEEERQRGNFPDRFSGHQFPNYSSELNVNALLLGDSALYLCASIRGQSRTEAFFGQGTRLTVV.